These T cell receptor beta chains were read from a single sample in a study of cytomegalovirus exposure and HLA in healthy donors. The data were produced by immunoSEQ multiplex PCR, yet TCRdb's version contains in-frame clones alone and is incomplete. Of around 150,000 clones listed, about 76% were seen once; the top ten hold roughly 4%. Specimen: PBMCs. The source of these receptors is a young man in good health and CMV-seronegative. Both conserved end residues are trimmed from each CDR3.

v_gene: TRBV5-6; j_gene: TRBJ2-5; CDR3aa: ASSLHRDREETQY
v_gene: TRBV5-1; j_gene: TRBJ1-1; CDR3aa: ASSLVGQTEAF
v_gene: TRBV28; j_gene: TRBJ1-2; CDR3aa: ASSFAPSARVSGYT
v_gene: TRBV27; j_gene: TRBJ2-7; CDR3aa: ASSWTDSYEQY
v_gene: TRBV18; j_gene: TRBJ2-3; CDR3aa: ASSQQGDTQY
v_gene: TRBV27; j_gene: TRBJ1-6; CDR3aa: ASSSTGGHSPLH
v_gene: TRBV28; j_gene: TRBJ1-5; CDR3aa: ASRLQLGGRKAHSNQPQH
v_gene: TRBV28; j_gene: TRBJ2-5; CDR3aa: ASSFSGTGRETQY
v_gene: TRBV7-3; j_gene: TRBJ2-3; CDR3aa: ASSSTGGAADTQY
v_gene: TRBV5-1; j_gene: TRBJ1-1; CDR3aa: ASSFNMNTEAF
v_gene: TRBV5-6; j_gene: TRBJ2-5; CDR3aa: ASSLGEREPAGEQY
v_gene: TRBV27; j_gene: TRBJ2-7; CDR3aa: ASSLAAGVYEQY
v_gene: TRBV30; j_gene: TRBJ1-4; CDR3aa: AWSVAQRVF
v_gene: TRBV10-2; j_gene: TRBJ2-6; CDR3aa: ASREARQGTAVLT
v_gene: TRBV29-1; j_gene: TRBJ1-1; CDR3aa: SVEDLEGSWTEAF
v_gene: TRBV27; j_gene: TRBJ2-5; CDR3aa: ASSRDRVNGETQY
v_gene: TRBV7-2; j_gene: TRBJ1-1; CDR3aa: ASSITGIEAF
v_gene: TRBV4-2; j_gene: TRBJ2-2; CDR3aa: ASRTQQGTGELF
v_gene: TRBV7-9; j_gene: TRBJ2-7; CDR3aa: ASSLGLETYEQY
v_gene: TRBV28; j_gene: TRBJ1-2; CDR3aa: ASSSVSARDALYGYT
v_gene: TRBV2; j_gene: TRBJ1-6; CDR3aa: ASRRDRGNSPLH
v_gene: TRBV5-6; j_gene: TRBJ2-3; CDR3aa: ASSWRGLAGGREDTQY
v_gene: TRBV7-2; j_gene: TRBJ2-5; CDR3aa: ASSSSTSETQY
v_gene: TRBV6-1; j_gene: TRBJ1-1; CDR3aa: ASRGEGTTEAF
v_gene: TRBV27; j_gene: TRBJ1-2; CDR3aa: ASSLKAGYYGYT
v_gene: TRBV11-3; j_gene: TRBJ2-3; CDR3aa: ASSSQDYNTQY